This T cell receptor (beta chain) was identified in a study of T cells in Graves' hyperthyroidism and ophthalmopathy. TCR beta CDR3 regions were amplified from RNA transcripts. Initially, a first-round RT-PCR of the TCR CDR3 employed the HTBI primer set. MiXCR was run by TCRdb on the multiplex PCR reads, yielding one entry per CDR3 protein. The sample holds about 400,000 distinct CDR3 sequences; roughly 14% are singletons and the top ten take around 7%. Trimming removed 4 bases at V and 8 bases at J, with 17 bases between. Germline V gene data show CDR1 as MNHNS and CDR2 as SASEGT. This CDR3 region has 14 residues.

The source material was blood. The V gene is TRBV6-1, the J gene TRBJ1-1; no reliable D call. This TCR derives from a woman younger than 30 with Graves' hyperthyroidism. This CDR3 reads CASSVNGISAEAFF. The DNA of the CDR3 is TGTGCCAGCAGTGTAAACGGGATCTCCGCCGAAGCTTTCTTT.